This TCR beta chain was identified in a study of T cell clonotyping in hematopoietic cell transplantation. Losses at the gene ends were 3 bases for V and 7 bases for J; bases not matched to a gene: 6. This CDR3 is 16 amino acids long. CDR1 MDHEN and CDR2 SYDVKM come from the germline V gene. The method was immunoSEQ multiplex PCR; TCRdb's version includes in-frame clones alone and lacks a portion of them. This sample yields about 5,600 clones, of which roughly four fifths are seen a single time; just over 20% belongs to the top ten. This TCR derives from a male patient aged 55 to 69 who had an allogeneic stem cell transplant, so T cells may come from the graft donor. Some clones in this sample may be carry-over from other donors' samples. V gene TRBV28 combines with J gene TRBJ2-2; 12 bases align to TRBD2. Here the sequenced sample was peripheral blood mononuclear cells, taken 100 days after allogeneic stem cell transplant. CDR3 DNA sequence: TGTGCCAGCAGTTTGGCAACTAGCGGGGGGAGCGGGGAGCTGTTTTTT. It specifies CASSLATSGGSGELFF.